This T cell receptor beta chain was profiled in a study of shared clonotypes between healthy human individuals (TCRdb year 2020). For the wider study: The cohort included three men and two women between 18 and 49 years of age. For each donor, CD4 naive and CD4 memory were each run on three plates, CD8 naive on two plates, and CD8 memory on one plate. The study deeply sequenced blood TCR repertoires of several healthy adults to estimate repertoire size and the extent of clonotype sharing between individuals. To increase sequencing depth and limit assay-specific biases, different laboratories used diverse techniques to prepare libraries and sequence TCR repertoires. Between about 0.85 and 10 billion PBMCs per donor were obtained by leukapheresis. The investigation overall reported the following: The small number of donors limited the genetic and exposure-history diversity represented. Based on pairwise subsampling, the degree of clonotype sharing among donors was expected to be affected by sequencing depth. Compared with non-shared clonotypes, the clonotypes found in all four sorted-subset donors had higher generation probabilities. Only blood was sampled, and tissue TCR repertoires likely differ from those in blood. Across a few donors, 4.5% to 6.5% of naive CD4, approximately 3.6% of naive CD8, around 2.1% of memory CD4, and 0.3% to 0.45% of memory CD8 clonotypes were shared. Naive subsets generally had larger estimated clonotype richness than memory subsets did. Even with the large sequencing depth, rarefaction of the sorted-subset datasets indicated that sequencing was incomplete.

V and J lose 6 bases and 4 bases, and a span of 15 bases separates them. The germline V gene encodes CDR1 MGHDK and CDR2 SYGVNS. Measured from the cysteine to the phenylalanine, the CDR3 is 14 residues long. Here the CDR3 DNA is all that survives: 42 bases in frame from base 1. This clone was found a few times. Its recognized antigen is unknown. Base quality data are lacking; no much larger clone is found one base away. TCR CDR3 regions were amplified from genomic DNA by multiplex PCR using the deep immunoSEQ assay. Extracted genomic DNA from each cell subset was distributed evenly across all wells of several immunoSEQ 96-well plates, and each plate was treated as a replicate. Each replicate PCR for sorted subsets received roughly 200 ng genomic DNA, equal to about 30,000 T cell genomes. Purified libraries were quantified with a Qubit 3.0 fluorometer, sized on a Bioanalyzer 2100, and re-quantified with the KAPA Library Quantification kit. A separate single-read 150-cycle Illumina NextSeq 550 flow cell was used to sequence each immunoSEQ 96-well plate. The paper's data handling went like this. Because only junctional sequences without quality scores were contained in the immunoSEQ output, filtering matching that applied to full-length reads could not be performed. Sequences were annotated with PyIR, a Python wrapper for IgBLAST v1.9, using IMGT germline references to assign V/J genes and CDR3. Reads were filtered out if the reads had weak V/J assignments (E-value above 1e-6), no CDR3, stop codons, out-of-frame junctions, or ambiguous translated residues. V3J clonotypes were defined as sequences sharing an identical inferred V gene, J gene, and CDR3 amino acid sequence. Percentage overlap between repertoires was computed as shared unique clonotypes divided by the size of the smaller repertoire. RTK rarefaction, the Chao1 estimator, and Recon v2.1 estimates of unobserved clonotypes were used to assess repertoire richness. Generation probabilities were computed with OLGA for all TCRbeta clonotypes obtained by the gDNA method from several donors. Drawn from immuneACCESS, this table holds only the in-frame rearrangements with V and J called that TCRdb kept. Clones are partly lost; checked studies trace under half to an unresolved V gene and leave the rest unexplained. That table supplies the V and J calls and clone size; D and trimming were determined from the DNA. In all, the sample holds some 1 million clones, and under 80% of those were seen once. 1.2% to 1.5% of the sample lies in the top ten.

The donors were healthy, HIV-negative adults who had no recently reported acute infections or vaccinations. All donors were Caucasian adults living in Nashville, Tennessee, USA. CD4+ T cells were enriched by magnetic negative selection, after which naive cells were positively selected on CD45RA and the negative fraction was taken as the memory subset. After blood collection by leukapheresis, PBMCs were isolated using Ficoll-Histopaque density gradient centrifugation and then cryopreserved in the vapor phase of liquid nitrogen. Purity and quantity of every magnetically sorted T cell population were checked by analytical flow cytometry. Genomic DNA was isolated from each sorted fraction and quantified by UV absorbance on a Nanodrop 2000c.

The source material was memory CD4+ T cells sorted from blood. This specimen's cell subset or site label, interpreted: CD45RA-negative fraction. The clonotype comes from a man between 18 and 35 years old in good health. The rearrangement combines TRBV25-1 with TRBJ1-1; TRBD1 is a possible D gene, resting on 6 matching bases. The CDR3 region reads CASRSQGKFTEAFF. The sequenced DNA: TGTGCCAGCAGGTCACAGGGAAAATTCACTGAAGCTTTCTTT.